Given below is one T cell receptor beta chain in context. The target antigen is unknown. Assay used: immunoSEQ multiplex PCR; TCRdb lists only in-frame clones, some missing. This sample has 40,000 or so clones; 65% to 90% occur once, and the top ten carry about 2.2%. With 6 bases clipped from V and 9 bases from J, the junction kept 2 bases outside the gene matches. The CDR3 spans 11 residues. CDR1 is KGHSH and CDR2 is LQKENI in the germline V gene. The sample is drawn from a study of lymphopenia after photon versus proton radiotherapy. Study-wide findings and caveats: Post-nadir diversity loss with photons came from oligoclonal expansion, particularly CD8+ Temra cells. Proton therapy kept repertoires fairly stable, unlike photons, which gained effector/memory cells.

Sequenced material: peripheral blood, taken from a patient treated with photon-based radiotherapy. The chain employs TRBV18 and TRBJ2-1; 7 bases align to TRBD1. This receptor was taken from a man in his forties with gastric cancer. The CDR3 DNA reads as TGTGCCAGCTCCAAGGGGGCTGAGCAGTTCTTC. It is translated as CASSKGAEQFF. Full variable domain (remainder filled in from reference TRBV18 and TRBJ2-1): NAGVMQNPRHLVRRRGQEARLRCSPMKGHSHVYWYRQLPEEGLKFMVYLQKENIIDESGMPKERFSAEFPKEGPSILRIQQVVRGDSAAYFCASSKGAEQFFGPGTRLTVL.